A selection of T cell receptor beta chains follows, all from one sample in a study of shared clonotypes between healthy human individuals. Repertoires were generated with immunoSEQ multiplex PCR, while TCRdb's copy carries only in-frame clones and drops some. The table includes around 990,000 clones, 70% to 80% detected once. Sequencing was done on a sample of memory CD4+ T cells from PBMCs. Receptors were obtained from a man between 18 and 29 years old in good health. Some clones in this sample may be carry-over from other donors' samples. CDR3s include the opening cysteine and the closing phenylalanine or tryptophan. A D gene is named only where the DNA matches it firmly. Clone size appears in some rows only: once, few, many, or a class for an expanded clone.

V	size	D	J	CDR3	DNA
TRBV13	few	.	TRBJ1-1	CASSEGPRETEAFF	TGTGCCAGCTCCGAGGGGCCACGGGAGACTGAAGCTTTCTTT
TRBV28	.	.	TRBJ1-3	CASSPARGSGNTIYF	TGTGCCAGCAGCCCCGCCCGGGGTTCTGGAAACACCATATATTTT
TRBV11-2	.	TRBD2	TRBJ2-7	CASSLILAGGAQYF	TGTGCCAGCAGCTTAATCCTAGCGGGAGGCGCGCAGTACTTC
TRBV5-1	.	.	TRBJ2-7	CASSVDASSYEQYF	TGCGCCAGCAGCGTAGACGCGTCCTCCTACGAGCAGTACTTC
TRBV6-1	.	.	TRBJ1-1	CASSRTRGLEAFF	TGTGCCAGCAGTCGAACAAGGGGACTTGAAGCTTTCTTT
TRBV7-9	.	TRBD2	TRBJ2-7	CASSISGSYEQYF	TGTGCCAGCAGCATTAGCGGGAGCTACGAGCAGTACTTC
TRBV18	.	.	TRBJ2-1	CASSSNRNNEQFF	TGTGCCAGCTCATCAAACAGGAACAATGAGCAGTTCTTC
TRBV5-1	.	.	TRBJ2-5	CASSQSMRAETQYF	TGCGCCAGCAGCCAATCAATGCGCGCTGAGACCCAGTACTTC
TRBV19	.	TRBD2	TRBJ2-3	CATSLSGSSTDTQYF	TGTGCCACTTCCCTTAGCGGGAGCAGCACAGATACGCAGTATTTT
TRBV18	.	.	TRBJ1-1	CASSPNLDTEAFF	TGTGCCAGCTCCCCTAATTTGGACACTGAAGCTTTCTTT
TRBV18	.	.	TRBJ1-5	CASSPLRGLDQPQHF	TGTGCCAGCTCACCACTCCGGGGTCTAGATCAGCCCCAGCATTTT
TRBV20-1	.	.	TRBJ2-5	CSARETQYF	TGCAGTGCTAGGGAGACCCAGTACTTC
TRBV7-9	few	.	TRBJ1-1	CASSLGGGRVDEAFF	TGTGCCAGCAGCTTAGGTGGGGGGCGAGTGGACGAAGCTTTCTTT
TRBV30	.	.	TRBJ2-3	CAWSGGSGPDTQYF	TGTGCCTGGAGTGGGGGGTCAGGCCCAGATACGCAGTATTTT
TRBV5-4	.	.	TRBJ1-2	CASSFGQVYGYTF	TGTGCCAGCAGCTTCGGGCAGGTCTATGGCTACACCTTC
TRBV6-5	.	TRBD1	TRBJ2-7	CASSYSWTGAYEQYF	TGTGCCAGCAGTTACTCGTGGACAGGGGCCTACGAGCAGTACTTC
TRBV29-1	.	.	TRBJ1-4	CGASENEKLFF	TGTGGCGCCAGCGAAAATGAAAAACTGTTTTTT
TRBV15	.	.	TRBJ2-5	CATSGTNQETQYF	TGTGCCACCTCGGGGACCAACCAAGAGACCCAGTACTTC
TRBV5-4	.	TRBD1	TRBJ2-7	CASSLGQGALLDEQYF	TGTGCCAGCAGCTTAGGACAGGGGGCCCTCTTGGACGAGCAGTACTTC
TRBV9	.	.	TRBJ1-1	CASSVGLISGNTEAFF	TGTGCCAGCAGCGTAGGTTTAATTTCAGGGAACACTGAAGCTTTCTTT
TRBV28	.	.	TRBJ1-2	CASSLISGVGGYTF	TGTGCCAGCAGTTTAATATCAGGGGTTGGTGGCTACACCTTC
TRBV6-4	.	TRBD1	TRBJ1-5	CAIGVRDRKDQPQHF	TGTGCCATCGGGGTCCGGGACAGGAAAGATCAGCCCCAGCATTTT
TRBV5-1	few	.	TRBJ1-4	CASSSGQHSEKLFF	TGCGCCAGCAGCTCAGGACAGCATTCCGAAAAACTGTTTTTT
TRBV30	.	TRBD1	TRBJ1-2	CAWFKQGARGYGYTF	TGTGCCTGGTTCAAGCAGGGGGCGCGAGGCTATGGCTACACCTTC
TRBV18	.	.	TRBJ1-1	CASSPAVNTEAFF	TGTGCCAGCTCACCAGCGGTGAACACTGAAGCTTTCTTT
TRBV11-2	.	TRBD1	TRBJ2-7	CASSLGRGTGSYEQYF	TGTGCCAGCAGCTTAGGGCGGGGGACAGGGTCCTACGAGCAGTACTTC
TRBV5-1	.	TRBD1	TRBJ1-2	CASSEAQGAWGYTF	TGCGCCAGCAGCGAGGCACAGGGGGCTTGGGGCTACACCTTC